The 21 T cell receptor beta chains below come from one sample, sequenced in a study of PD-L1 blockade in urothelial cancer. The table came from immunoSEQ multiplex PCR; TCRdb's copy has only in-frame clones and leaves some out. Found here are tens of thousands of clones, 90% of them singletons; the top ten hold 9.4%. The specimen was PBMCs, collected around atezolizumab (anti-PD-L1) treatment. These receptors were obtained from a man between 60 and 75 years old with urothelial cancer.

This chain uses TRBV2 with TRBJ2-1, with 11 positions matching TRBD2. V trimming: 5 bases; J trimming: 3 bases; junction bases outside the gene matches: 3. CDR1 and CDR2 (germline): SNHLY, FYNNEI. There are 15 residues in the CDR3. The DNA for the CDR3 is TGTGCCAGCAGTAAACTAGCGGGAGACTACAATGAGCAGTTCTTC. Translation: CASSKLAGDYNEQFF.

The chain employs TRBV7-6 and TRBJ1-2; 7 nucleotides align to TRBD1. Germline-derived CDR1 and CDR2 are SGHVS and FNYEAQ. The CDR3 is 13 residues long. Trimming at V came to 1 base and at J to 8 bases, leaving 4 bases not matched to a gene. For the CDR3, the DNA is TGTGCCAGCAGCTTAGGACAGGGTGGAGGCTACACCTTC. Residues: CASSLGQGGGYTF.

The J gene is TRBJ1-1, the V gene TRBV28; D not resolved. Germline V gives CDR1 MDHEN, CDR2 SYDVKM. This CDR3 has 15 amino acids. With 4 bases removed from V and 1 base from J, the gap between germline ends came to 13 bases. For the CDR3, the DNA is TGTGCCAGCAGTTCTGAAGCCCGGAGGAACACTGAAGCTTTCTTT. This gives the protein CASSSEARRNTEAFF.

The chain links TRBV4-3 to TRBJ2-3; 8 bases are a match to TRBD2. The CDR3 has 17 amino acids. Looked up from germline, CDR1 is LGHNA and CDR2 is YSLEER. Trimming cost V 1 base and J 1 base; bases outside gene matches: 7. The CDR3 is CASSQALTSVGTDTQYF. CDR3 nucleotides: TGCGCCAGCAGCCAAGCTTTGACTAGCGTTGGCACAGATACGCAGTATTTT.

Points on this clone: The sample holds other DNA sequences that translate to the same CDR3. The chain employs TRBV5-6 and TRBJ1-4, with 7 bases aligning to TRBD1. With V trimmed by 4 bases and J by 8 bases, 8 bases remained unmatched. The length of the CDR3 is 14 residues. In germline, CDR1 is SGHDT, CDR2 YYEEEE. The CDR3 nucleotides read TGTGCCAGCAGCGACGACAGGGTGAGGGAAAAACTGTTTTTT. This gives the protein CASSDDRVREKLFF.

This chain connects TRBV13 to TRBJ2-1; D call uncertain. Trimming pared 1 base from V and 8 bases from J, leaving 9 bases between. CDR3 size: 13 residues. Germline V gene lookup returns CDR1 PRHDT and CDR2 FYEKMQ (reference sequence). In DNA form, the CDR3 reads TGTGCCAGCAGCTTAGCTGGCCGGGATGAGCAGTTCTTC. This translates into CASSLAGRDEQFF.

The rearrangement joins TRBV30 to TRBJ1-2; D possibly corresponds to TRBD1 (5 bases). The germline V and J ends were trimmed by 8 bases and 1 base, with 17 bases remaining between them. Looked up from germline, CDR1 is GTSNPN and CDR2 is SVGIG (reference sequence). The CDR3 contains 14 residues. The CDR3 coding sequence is TGTGCCGGATCTGACAGAACCCTTAACTATGGCTACACCTTC. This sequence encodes CAGSDRTLNYGYTF.

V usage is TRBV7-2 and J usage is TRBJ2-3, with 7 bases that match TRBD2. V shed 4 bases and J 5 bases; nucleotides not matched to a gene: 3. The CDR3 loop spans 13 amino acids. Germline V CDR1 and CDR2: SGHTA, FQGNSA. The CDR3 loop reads CASSSGGRDTQYF. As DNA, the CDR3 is TGTGCCAGCAGCTCGGGAGGTAGAGATACGCAGTATTTT.

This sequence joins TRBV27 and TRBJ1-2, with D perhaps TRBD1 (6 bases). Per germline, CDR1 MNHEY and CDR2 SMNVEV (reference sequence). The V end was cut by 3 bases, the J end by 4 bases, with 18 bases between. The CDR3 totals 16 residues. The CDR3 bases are TGTGCCAGCAGTTTGGGGGGGCAGGTGGGGGTCTATGGCTACACCTTC. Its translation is CASSLGGQVGVYGYTF.

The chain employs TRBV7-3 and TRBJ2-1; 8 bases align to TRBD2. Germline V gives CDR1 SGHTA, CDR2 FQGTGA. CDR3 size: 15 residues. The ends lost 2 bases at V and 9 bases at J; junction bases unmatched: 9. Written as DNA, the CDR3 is TGTGCCAGCAGCTTACGTAGCGGGGTTACAATTGAGCAGTTCTTC. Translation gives CASSLRSGVTIEQFF.

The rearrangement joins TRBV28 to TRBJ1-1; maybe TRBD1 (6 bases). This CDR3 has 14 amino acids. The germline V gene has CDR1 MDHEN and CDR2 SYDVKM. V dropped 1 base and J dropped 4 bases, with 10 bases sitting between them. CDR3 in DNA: TGTGCCAGCAGTTTATCCCAGGGGAGCACTGAAGCTTTCTTT. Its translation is CASSLSQGSTEAFF.

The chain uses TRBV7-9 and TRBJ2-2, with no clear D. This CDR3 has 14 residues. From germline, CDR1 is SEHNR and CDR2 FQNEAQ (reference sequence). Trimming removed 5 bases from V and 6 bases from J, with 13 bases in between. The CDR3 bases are TGTGCCAGCAGCCTACTGGTCCCGTCCGGGGAGCTGTTTTTT. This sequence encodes CASSLLVPSGELFF.

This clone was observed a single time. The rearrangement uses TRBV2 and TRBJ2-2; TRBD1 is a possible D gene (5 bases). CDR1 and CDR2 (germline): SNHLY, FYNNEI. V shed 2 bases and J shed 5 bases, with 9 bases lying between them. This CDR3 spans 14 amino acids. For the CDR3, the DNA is TGTGCCAGCAGTGAAAGACAGTTGACCGGGGAGCTGTTTTTT. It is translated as CASSERQLTGELFF. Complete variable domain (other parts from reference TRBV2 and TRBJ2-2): EPEVTQTPSHQVTQMGQEVILRCVPISNHLYFYWYRQILGQKVEFLVSFYNNEISEKSEIFDDQFSVERPDGSNFTLKIRSTKLEDSAMYFCASSERQLTGELFFGEGSRLTVL.

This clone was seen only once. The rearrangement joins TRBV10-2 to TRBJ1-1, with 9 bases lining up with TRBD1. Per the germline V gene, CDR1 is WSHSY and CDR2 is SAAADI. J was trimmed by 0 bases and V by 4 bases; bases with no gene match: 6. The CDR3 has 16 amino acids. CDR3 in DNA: TGCGCCAGCAGTGGGCGGACAGGGGACATGAACACTGAAGCTTTCTTT. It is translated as CASSGRTGDMNTEAFF.

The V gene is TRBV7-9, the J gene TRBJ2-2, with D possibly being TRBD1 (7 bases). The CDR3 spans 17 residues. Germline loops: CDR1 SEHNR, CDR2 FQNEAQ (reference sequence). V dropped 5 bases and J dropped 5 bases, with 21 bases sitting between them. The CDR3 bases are TGTGCCAGCAGCCTCCAAGGAGGGGGCAGTTTTACCGGGGAGCTGTTTTTT. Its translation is CASSLQGGGSFTGELFF.

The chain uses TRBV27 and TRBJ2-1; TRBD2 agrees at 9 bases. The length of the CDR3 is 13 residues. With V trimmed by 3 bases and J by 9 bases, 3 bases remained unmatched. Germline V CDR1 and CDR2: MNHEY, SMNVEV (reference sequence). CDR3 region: CASSFGTSIEQFF. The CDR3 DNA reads TGTGCCAGCAGTTTCGGGACTAGCATTGAGCAGTTCTTC.

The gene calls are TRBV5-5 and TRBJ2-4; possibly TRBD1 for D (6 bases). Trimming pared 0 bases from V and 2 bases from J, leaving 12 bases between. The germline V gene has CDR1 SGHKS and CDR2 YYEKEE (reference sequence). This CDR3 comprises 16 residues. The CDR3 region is CASSLENRASKNIQYF. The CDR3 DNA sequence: TGTGCCAGCAGCTTGGAGAACAGGGCGTCCAAAAACATTCAGTACTTC.

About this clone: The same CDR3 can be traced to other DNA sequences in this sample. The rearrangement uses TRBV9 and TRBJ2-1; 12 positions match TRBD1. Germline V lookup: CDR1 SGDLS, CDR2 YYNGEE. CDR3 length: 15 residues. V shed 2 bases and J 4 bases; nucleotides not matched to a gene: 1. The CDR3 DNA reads TGTGCCAGCAGCGTGGGACAGGGGGCTTACAATGAGCAGTTCTTC. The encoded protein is CASSVGQGAYNEQFF.

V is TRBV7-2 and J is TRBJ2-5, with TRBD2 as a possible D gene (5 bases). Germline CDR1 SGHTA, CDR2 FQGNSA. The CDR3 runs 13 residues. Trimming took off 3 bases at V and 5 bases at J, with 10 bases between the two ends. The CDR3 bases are TGTGCCAGCAGCTTTAGGCCGGGGGAGACCCAGTACTTC. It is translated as CASSFRPGETQYF.

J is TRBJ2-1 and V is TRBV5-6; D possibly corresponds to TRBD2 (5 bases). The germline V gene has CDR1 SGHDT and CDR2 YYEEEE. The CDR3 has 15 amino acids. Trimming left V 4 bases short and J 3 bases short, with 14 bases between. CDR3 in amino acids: CASSPRVTFYNEQFF. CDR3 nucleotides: TGTGCCAGCAGCCCGCGGGTTACTTTCTACAATGAGCAGTTCTTC.

The CDR3 nucleotides are TGTGCCAGCAACCCTAGGACTAGCGGGGGAAATGAGCAGTTCTTC. It encodes CASNPRTSGGNEQFF. The V call is TRBV2, the J call TRBJ2-1; 13 bases are shared with TRBD2. J was trimmed by 7 bases and V by 7 bases; bases with no gene match: 7. Germline CDR1 SNHLY, CDR2 FYNNEI. This CDR3 spans 15 amino acids.